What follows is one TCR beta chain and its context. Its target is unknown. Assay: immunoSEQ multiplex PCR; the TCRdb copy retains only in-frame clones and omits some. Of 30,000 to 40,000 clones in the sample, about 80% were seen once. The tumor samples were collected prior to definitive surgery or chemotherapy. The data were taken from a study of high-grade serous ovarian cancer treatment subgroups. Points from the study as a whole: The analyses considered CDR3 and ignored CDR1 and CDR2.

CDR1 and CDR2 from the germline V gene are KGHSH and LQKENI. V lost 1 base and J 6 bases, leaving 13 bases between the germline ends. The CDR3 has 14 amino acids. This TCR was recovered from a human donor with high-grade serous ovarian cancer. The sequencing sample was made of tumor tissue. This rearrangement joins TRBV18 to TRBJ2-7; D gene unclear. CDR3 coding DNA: TGTGCCAGCTCACCACTAGCAGAATCGGGCGAGCAGTACTTC. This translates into CASSPLAESGEQYF.